These 28 T cell receptor beta chains originate from one sample sequenced in a study of Ad26.COV2.S vaccination and SARS-CoV-2 variants. Treatment reported: 15 to 20 received Ad26.COV2.S at low or high dose, single or two shots; roughly five received placebo; per-sample allocation not given. Repertoires come from day 63 after the first vaccine or placebo injection. The repertoire was sequenced with immunoSEQ multiplex PCR; TCRdb's copy has only in-frame clones and lacks some. The data contain about 470,000 clones, about 90% of them seen just once; the ten biggest clones take up around 4.2%. The source material was peripheral blood, sampled in a trial of Ad26.COV2.S vaccine versus placebo. The receptor set was obtained from a person between 18 and 60 years old who received the Ad26.COV2.S COVID-19 vaccine or a placebo.

This rearrangement joins TRBV15 to TRBJ2-1; TRBD2 matches at 10 bases. V shed 9 bases and J 7 bases; nucleotides not matched to a gene: 6. CDR3 size: 13 residues. Germline CDR1 LNHNV, CDR2 YYDKDF (reference sequence). The CDR3, as DNA: TGTGCCACTTTCGGTAGCGGGAGGAATGAGCAGTTCTTC. It specifies CATFGSGRNEQFF.

This rearrangement joins TRBV18 to TRBJ2-6; D unresolved. The CDR3 consists of 13 residues. The germline gives CDR1 KGHSH, CDR2 LQKENI. V lost 4 bases to trimming and J lost 1 base, with 2 bases between them. The CDR3 DNA reads as TGTGCCAGCTCACTTTCTGGGGCCAACGTCCTGACTTTC. Residues: CASSLSGANVLTF.

The V call is TRBV19, the J call TRBJ2-7, with D maybe TRBD2 (6 bases). Between the trimmed V and J ends, which lost 7 bases and 0 bases, there was a span of 16 bases. This CDR3 spans 15 amino acids. The germline CDR1 and CDR2 sequences are LNHDA and SQIVND (reference sequence). The CDR3 is CASTPSGLNSYEQYF. The CDR3, as DNA: TGTGCCAGTACTCCCTCGGGACTTAACTCCTACGAGCAGTACTTC.

This chain links TRBV7-2 with TRBJ2-7; 8 bases are a match to TRBD2. CDR1 and CDR2 (germline): SGHTA, FQGNSA. J lost 0 bases, V lost 4 bases, and 5 bases had no gene match. This CDR3 is 15 amino acids long. The CDR3 bases are TGTGCCAGCAGCTCCCCTAGCGGGTCCTCCTACGAGCAGTACTTC. It encodes CASSSPSGSSYEQYF. The full variable domain, completed using reference TRBV7-2 and TRBJ2-7, is GAGVSQSPSNKVTEKGKDVELRCDPISGHTALYWYRQSLGQGLEFLIYFQGNSAPDKSGLPSDRFSAERTGGSVSTLTIQRTQQEDSAVYLCASSSPSGSSYEQYFGPGTRLTVT.

Details on this clone: At one end the junction does not follow the germline gene, possibly because of a read error. This chain links TRBV29-1 with TRBJ2-1, with D possibly matching TRBD2 (6 bases). Germline V gene sequence: CDR1 SQVTM, CDR2 ANQGSEA. CDR3 length: 10 amino acids. Written as DNA, the CDR3 is TGCAGCGTTGAGGCCACCCGGGAGCTCTTC. Translating it yields CSVEATRELF.

This clone was observed a few times. The chain is built from TRBV5-1 and TRBJ1-5; a weak D match, TRBD1 (5 bases). This CDR3 is 12 amino acids long. Trimming stripped 4 bases from V and 9 bases from J, with 11 bases between. The germline V gene has CDR1 SGHRS and CDR2 YFSETQ. CDR3 sequence reads: CASSLGTGPQHF. The CDR3 nucleotides read TGCGCCAGCAGCCTTGGGACGGGGCCCCAGCATTTT.

The rearrangement joins TRBV28 to TRBJ2-3; D possibly uses TRBD1 or TRBD2 (6 bases each). From germline, CDR1 is MDHEN and CDR2 SYDVKM. The CDR3 length is 15 residues. V was trimmed by 4 bases and J by 2 bases, leaving 13 bases between them. The CDR3 loop is CASSWGDTDTDTQYF. For the CDR3, the DNA is TGTGCCAGCAGTTGGGGGGACACGGACACAGATACGCAGTATTTT.

The V call is TRBV12-3 or TRBV12-4, the J call TRBJ1-1, with unresolved D. Trimming shortened V by 5 bases and J by 11 bases, and 12 bases separated the two germline ends. The CDR3 sequence is 11 residues long. This CDR3 is CASSLGPVAFF. As DNA, the CDR3 is TGTGCCAGCAGTCTTGGCCCTGTGGCTTTCTTT.

The chain's CDR3 is CASSQEFVGEQYF. Here the CDR3 DNA reads TGTGCCAGCAGCCAAGAATTCGTGGGCGAGCAGTACTTC. This chain joins TRBV3-1 (or the pseudogene TRBV3-2) and TRBJ2-7; D gene unclear. V lost 0 bases and J lost 6, with 9 bases in between. This CDR3 contains 13 residues. The V gene's germline CDR1 is LGHDT and CDR2 YNNKEL (reference sequence).

This clone has a single count. The chain employs TRBV27 and TRBJ2-7; 11 bases map to TRBD2. CDR3 size: 15 residues. V lost 0 bases, J lost 4 bases, and 2 bases stayed unmatched. Germline assignment: CDR1 MNHEY and CDR2 SMNVEV (reference sequence). CDR3 DNA: TGTGCCAGCAGTTTATCAACTAGCGGGAGTTACGAGCAGTACTTC. Protein: CASSLSTSGSYEQYF.

This rearrangement joins TRBV5-1 to TRBJ2-3, with 13 nucleotides matching TRBD2. V trimming: 4 bases; J trimming: 3 bases; junction bases outside the gene matches: 5. The CDR3 loop spans 16 amino acids. Germline V gene data show CDR1 as SGHRS and CDR2 as YFSETQ. CDR3: CASSPGTSGKTDTQYF. The DNA for the CDR3 is TGCGCCAGCAGCCCCGGGACTAGCGGGAAAACAGATACGCAGTATTTT.

V gene TRBV27 combines with J gene TRBJ2-3; TRBD1 matches 7 bases. J gave up 3 bases and V 6 bases, and 9 bases lay outside the gene matches. CDR1 and CDR2 from the germline V gene are MNHEY and SMNVEV (reference sequence). The CDR3 runs 15 residues. The CDR3 DNA is TGTGCCAGCAGCGCCCGGGGCAGGGGGACAGATACGCAGTATTTT. It codes for CASSARGRGTDTQYF.

The chain recombines TRBV7-2 with TRBJ2-7, with D unclear. Germline CDR1 is SGHTA and CDR2 is FQGNSA. V lost 2 bases and J 2 bases, leaving 4 bases between the germline ends. The CDR3 spans 12 residues. The chain's CDR3 is CASSLNPYEQYF. DNA for the CDR3: TGTGCCAGCAGCTTAAATCCCTACGAGCAGTACTTC.

As DNA, the CDR3 is TGTGCCAGCCGTAGACAGGGCCCCAGATCCGGCTACACCTTC. Encoded protein: CASRRQGPRSGYTF. V and J are TRBV3-1 (or the pseudogene TRBV3-2) and TRBJ1-2, with 7 bases lining up with TRBD1. V lost 8 bases, J lost 8 bases, and 14 bases stayed unmatched. The CDR3 has 14 residues. Per germline, CDR1 LGHDT and CDR2 YNNKEL (reference sequence).

The V and J genes are TRBV5-4 and TRBJ2-1, with 13 bases that match TRBD2. Germline-derived CDR1 and CDR2 are SGHNT and YYREEE (reference sequence). There are 15 residues in the CDR3. Germline trimming cut 4 bases from V and 7 bases from J; bases unmatched to any gene: 5. The CDR3 sequence is CASSPGLAGTNEQFF. CDR3 DNA sequence: TGTGCCAGCAGCCCGGGACTAGCGGGAACGAATGAGCAGTTCTTC.

The V and J genes are TRBV3-1 (or the pseudogene TRBV3-2) and TRBJ2-2, with D unresolved. Trimming removed 3 bases from V and 1 base from J, with 15 bases in between. This CDR3 is built from 17 residues. Per the germline V gene, CDR1 is LGHDT and CDR2 is YNNKEL (reference sequence). The CDR3 protein is CASSQGKLRRNTGELFF. The CDR3 nucleotides are TGTGCCAGCAGCCAGGGGAAGCTTAGGAGGAACACCGGGGAGCTGTTTTTT.

The chain couples TRBV28 to TRBJ2-7; TRBD1 agrees at 9 bases. This CDR3 region has 15 residues. The germline V gene encodes CDR1 MDHEN and CDR2 SYDVKM. J gave up 3 bases and V 6 bases, and 9 bases lay outside the gene matches. The CDR3 protein is CASRLDRGFYYEQYF. CDR3 nucleotides: TGTGCCAGCAGATTGGACAGGGGTTTTTACTACGAGCAGTACTTC.

The chain has TRBV5-4 and TRBJ2-2, with TRBD2 matching 8 bases. The germline V gene has CDR1 SGHNT and CDR2 YYREEE (reference sequence). The CDR3 runs to 16 residues. The V segment lost 4 bases and the J segment 6 bases; nucleotides outside the gene matches: 11. The CDR3 loop reads CASSQKAGEWAGELFF. Written as DNA, the CDR3 is TGTGCCAGCAGCCAAAAAGCGGGAGAATGGGCCGGGGAGCTGTTTTTT.

This sequence joins TRBV5-8 and TRBJ2-7; 14 bases are a match to TRBD2. Germline loops: CDR1 SGHTS, CDR2 YDEGEE. V dropped 2 bases and J dropped 1; count of bases not matched to a gene: 8. This CDR3 is built from 18 residues. Here the CDR3 DNA reads TGTGCCAGCAGCTTTAGACTAGCGGGAGGGCGGGTATCCTACGAGCAGTACTTC. Translating it yields CASSFRLAGGRVSYEQYF. Combining the CDR3 with reference TRBV5-8 and TRBJ2-7 gives the whole variable domain EAGVTQSPTHLIKTRGQQATLRCSPISGHTSVYWYQQALGLGLQFLLWYDEGEERNRGNFPPRFSGRQFPNYSSELNVNALELEDSALYLCASSFRLAGGRVSYEQYFGPGTRLTVT.

V gene TRBV18 combines with J gene TRBJ2-5; TRBD1 matches 9 bases. This CDR3 region has 14 residues. Germline loops: CDR1 KGHSH, CDR2 LQKENI. V gave up 3 bases and J gave up 5 bases; unmatched junction bases: 4. The CDR3 DNA sequence: TGTGCCAGCTCACCGGACAGGGGTGCCGAGACCCAGTACTTC. Its translation: CASSPDRGAETQYF.

J is TRBJ2-7 and V is TRBV18, with D unclear. CDR1 KGHSH and CDR2 LQKENI come from the germline V gene. The length of the CDR3 is 13 residues. V shed 6 bases and J shed 8 bases, with 17 bases lying between them. The CDR3 region has the DNA TGTGCCAGCTCCCGAGCTCCTCCCCTCCAGCAGTACTTC. Translation: CASSRAPPLQQYF.

V and J are TRBV9 and TRBJ1-4; perhaps TRBD1 as D (6 bases). The CDR3 contains 15 residues. V was cut by 0 bases and J by 4 bases, with 10 bases left in between. Germline values: CDR1 SGDLS, CDR2 YYNGEE. This CDR3 reads CASSVGVGGNEKLFF. In DNA, the CDR3 is TGTGCCAGCAGCGTAGGTGTAGGGGGTAATGAAAAACTGTTTTTT.

Only one count was recorded for this clone. The chain combines TRBV6-2 or TRBV6-3 with TRBJ1-1; no clear D gene. The CDR3 covers 14 residues. Germline V gene sequence: CDR1 MNHEY, CDR2 SVGEGT. Trimming stripped 3 bases from V and 0 bases from J, with 8 bases between. The CDR3 protein is CASSYVRLNTEAFF. The CDR3 DNA is TGTGCCAGCAGTTATGTCAGATTGAACACTGAAGCTTTCTTT.

This clone was found a few times. CDR3 DNA: TGTGCCAGCATCCTAGACAGGGGCAACTCACCCCTCCACTTT. It codes for CASILDRGNSPLHF. The chain couples TRBV28 to TRBJ1-6, with 8 nucleotides matching TRBD1. The V and J ends lost 7 bases and 10 bases, in that order; junction bases with no gene match: 9. This CDR3 is 14 amino acids long. Germline CDR1 and CDR2: MDHEN and SYDVKM.

This clone showed up just a few times. The genes are TRBV15 and TRBJ1-1, with D maybe TRBD1 (5 bases). Germline CDR1 LNHNV, CDR2 YYDKDF (reference sequence). The V and J ends lost 0 bases and 8 bases respectively, with 10 bases between them. The CDR3 totals 13 residues. The CDR3 DNA is TGTGCCACCAGCAGAGATCAGGGCAGGGAAGCTTTCTTT. It codes for CATSRDQGREAFF.

This chain uses TRBV7-9 with TRBJ1-4, with D tentatively TRBD1 (5 bases). Deletions cut 2 bases from V and 8 bases from J, with 12 bases between. Germline values: CDR1 SEHNR, CDR2 FQNEAQ (reference sequence). This CDR3 comprises 14 residues. CDR3 in amino acids: CASSLTGAEEKLFF. CDR3 DNA sequence: TGTGCCAGCAGCTTAACCGGGGCGGAAGAAAAACTGTTTTTT.

The chain couples TRBV6-5 to TRBJ1-5, with unresolved D. This CDR3 is 12 amino acids long. V lost 0 bases and J lost 7, with 4 bases in between. CDR1 is MNHEY, CDR2 SVGAGI, per germline. This CDR3 reads CASSYSRQPQHF. CDR3 nucleotides: TGTGCCAGCAGTTACTCGCGGCAGCCCCAGCATTTT.

The chain combines TRBV6-2 or TRBV6-3 with TRBJ2-7; 8 bases agree with TRBD2. Germline CDR1 reads MNHEY; CDR2 reads SVGEGT. The CDR3 consists of 15 residues. The ends lost 7 bases at V and 4 bases at J; junction bases unmatched: 12. CDR3 residues: CASTPVGSGIYEQYF. The CDR3 DNA sequence: TGTGCCAGCACCCCGGTGGGTAGCGGGATTTACGAGCAGTACTTC.